This TCR beta chain stems from a study of cytomegalovirus exposure and HLA in healthy donors. The primer mix had 60 Vbeta and 13 Jbeta primers. Profiling relied on immunoSEQ multiplex PCR, and the TCRdb table lists in-frame clones only, not all of them. The repertoire holds 150,000 to 200,000 clones, with about three quarters as singletons. Only a few counts were recorded for this clone. The antigen is unknown. Germline lookup yields CDR1 SGHDT and CDR2 YYEEEE. This CDR3 comprises 17 residues. The V end was cut by 0 bases, the J end by 2 bases, with 15 bases between. Study conclusions and caveats: An assumption of roughly uniform sequencing depth across donors underlay the presence/absence analyses. Three CMV-associated chains proved CMV antigen-specific in vitro. TCR beta sequences numbering over 15,000 were associated with HLA alleles at 0.05 false discovery rate in a later analysis. Reportedly, a later analysis found an Asian-associated ancestry cluster had fewer N-insertions than the roughly 700-donor mean.

What was sequenced was PBMCs. This rearrangement joins TRBV5-6 to TRBJ2-1; weak D call: TRBD2 (5 bases). This receptor was taken from a woman aged 40-49 years in good health and CMV-seropositive. CDR3 in amino acids: CASSLETTSYPYNEQFF. CDR3 sequence (DNA): TGTGCCAGCAGCTTGGAAACCACTAGTTACCCCTACAATGAGCAGTTCTTC.